Listed below are T cell receptor beta chains from one sample, sequenced in a study of response to subunit inactivated influenza vaccine. TCRdb called the RT-PCR reads again in MiXCR, with one record for every CDR3 protein. The sample yields around 490,000 distinct CDR3 sequences, 7.6% seen once. The specimen was PBMCs from blood, collected less than 30 months after vaccination. These receptors were obtained from a man aged 50 to 69 who received an inactivated influenza vaccine. The CDR3 runs from the conserved cysteine through the conserved F or W. A D gene is named only where the DNA matches it firmly. Only some rows state a clone size, as once, few, many or a class for expanded clones.

D	size	V	J	length	CDR3	DNA
TRBD1	NA	TRBV5-1	TRBJ1-2	13	CASSHGQGDGYTF	TGCGCCAGCAGCCATGGACAGGGTGACGGCTACACCTTC
NA	few	TRBV20-1	TRBJ2-1	13	CSARRALYNEQFF	TGCAGTGCTAGGCGGGCCCTCTACAATGAGCAGTTCTTC
NA	NA	TRBV18	TRBJ2-4	13	CASSPLAENIQYF	TGTGCCAGCTCACCACTCGCCGAAAACATTCAGTACTTC
TRBD1	few	TRBV25-1	TRBJ1-6	16	CASSEVKTGWNSPLHF	TGTGCCAGCAGTGAAGTAAAGACAGGGTGGAATTCACCCCTCCACTTT
TRBD1	NA	TRBV6-2/TRBV6-3	TRBJ2-7	16	CASSYSKAQGAYEQYF	TGTGCCAGCAGTTACTCGAAAGCACAGGGGGCCTACGAGCAGTACTTC
NA	few	TRBV7-2	TRBJ1-5	15	CASSLVPGSNQPQHF	TGTGCCAGCAGCTTAGTCCCGGGGAGCAATCAGCCCCAGCATTTT
NA	NA	TRBV20-1	TRBJ1-2	12	CSASTEDYGYTF	TGCAGTGCCTCGACAGAGGACTATGGCTACACCTTC
NA	NA	TRBV6-2/TRBV6-3	TRBJ1-4	15	CASRDETGPNEKLFF	TGTGCCAGCAGAGACGAGACAGGCCCTAATGAAAAACTGTTTTTT
NA	NA	TRBV6-2/TRBV6-3	TRBJ1-2	11	CASSRYYGYTF	TGTGCCAGCAGTAGATACTATGGCTACACCTTC
TRBD1	many	TRBV15	TRBJ1-2	13	CATSARTGSGYTF	TGTGCCACCAGCGCACGGACAGGTAGCGGCTACACCTTC
TRBD2	NA	TRBV12-3/TRBV12-4	TRBJ2-7	16	CASSPRGTSGSYEQYF	TGTGCCAGCAGCCCGCGCGGGACTAGCGGATCCTACGAGCAGTACTTC
NA	many	TRBV10-3	TRBJ2-1	12	CAISETRYEQFF	TGTGCCATCAGTGAAACTAGGTATGAGCAGTTCTTC
NA	many	TRBV6-5	TRBJ1-6	14	CASSYSDLRSPLHF	TGTGCCAGCAGTTACTCAGATCTTCGATCACCCCTCCACTTT
NA	NA	TRBV20-1	TRBJ1-5	16	CSAREDEVWGNHPQHF	TGCAGTGCTAGAGAGGATGAGGTGTGGGGCAATCATCCCCAGCATTTT
TRBD2	few	TRBV9	TRBJ2-1	16	CASSVEGTSSYNEQFF	TGTGCCAGCAGCGTAGAAGGGACTAGCTCCTACAATGAGCAGTTCTTC
TRBD2	few	TRBV20-1	TRBJ2-1	17	CSARAVIAGGSYNEQFF	TGCAGTGCTAGAGCAGTCATAGCGGGAGGGTCCTACAATGAGCAGTTCTTC
NA	few	TRBV6-1	TRBJ1-1	14	CASSVVLMNTEAFF	TGTGCCAGCAGTGTAGTCCTTATGAACACTGAAGCTTTCTTT
TRBD2	NA	TRBV9	TRBJ2-1	17	CASNVEGLAGVYNEQFF	TGTGCCAGCAACGTAGAGGGACTAGCGGGGGTCTACAATGAGCAGTTCTTC
NA	many	TRBV9	TRBJ1-5	15	CASSPSDRVNQPQHF	TGTGCCAGCAGCCCATCGGACAGAGTCAATCAGCCCCAGCATTTT
TRBD2	NA	TRBV12-3/TRBV12-4	TRBJ2-1	14	CASSLAGGEDEQFF	TGTGCCAGCAGTTTAGCGGGAGGGGAGGATGAGCAGTTCTTC
NA	few	TRBV11-2	TRBJ2-3	12	CASRQQGHTQYF	TGTGCCAGCAGGCAACAGGGCCATACGCAGTATTTT
NA	NA	TRBV28	TRBJ2-3	15	CASRPSAGLTDTQYF	TGTGCCAGCAGGCCCTCGGCAGGGTTGACAGATACGCAGTATTTT
NA	NA	TRBV20-1	TRBJ2-7	16	CSARSGTGRSSYEQYF	TGCAGTGCTAGATCAGGGACGGGACGGTCCTCCTACGAGCAGTACTTC
NA	few	TRBV18	TRBJ1-2	13	CASSPGADYGYTF	TGTGCCAGCTCTCCGGGGGCCGACTATGGCTACACCTTC
TRBD1	many	TRBV10-3	TRBJ1-5	13	CATQGEGNQPQHF	TGTGCCACCCAGGGGGAAGGGAATCAGCCCCAGCATTTT
TRBD1	NA	TRBV12-3/TRBV12-4	TRBJ1-5	14	CASTQGARDQPQHF	TGTGCCAGCACTCAGGGGGCTCGGGATCAGCCCCAGCATTTT
TRBD1	few	TRBV29-1	TRBJ2-5	14	CSGRTGTGWETQYF	TGCAGCGGCAGGACCGGGACAGGTTGGGAGACCCAGTACTTC
TRBD2	NA	TRBV4-3	TRBJ2-3	15	CASSQEPSGGDTQYF	TGCGCCAGCAGCCAAGAGCCTAGCGGGGGTGATACGCAGTATTTT
NA	few	TRBV11-1	TRBJ2-7	12	CASSLMGRDLYF	TGTGCCAGCAGCTTAATGGGACGGGACTTGTACTTC
NA	few	TRBV19	TRBJ2-7	15	CASSMTDGDPYEQYF	TGTGCCAGTAGTATGACGGACGGGGATCCATACGAGCAGTACTTC
NA	few	TRBV6-2/TRBV6-3	TRBJ2-3	18	CASSYRPGTVTRTDTQYF	TGTGCCAGCAGTTACCGTCCCGGGACCGTCACCCGCACAGATACGCAGTATTTT
NA	few	TRBV25-1	TRBJ1-6	18	CASSEYIPRDRRNSPLHF	TGTGCCAGCAGTGAATATATTCCTCGTGACAGACGAAATTCACCCCTCCACTTT
TRBD1	many	TRBV14	TRBJ2-5	14	CASSDRGRVETQYF	TGTGCCAGCTCGGACAGGGGGCGAGTAGAGACCCAGTACTTC
NA	NA	TRBV3-1	TRBJ2-5	16	CASSPPGGVLGETQYF	TGTGCCAGCAGCCCCCCCGGTGGCGTGCTGGGGGAGACCCAGTACTTC
TRBD1	few	TRBV5-1	TRBJ1-2	13	CASSQGQGHGYTF	TGCGCCAGCAGCCAGGGACAGGGCCATGGCTACACCTTC
NA	NA	TRBV6-1	TRBJ2-2	10	CASSGGELFF	TGTGCCAGCAGTGGTGGGGAGCTGTTTTTT